This T cell receptor (beta chain) is drawn from a study of cytotoxic CD8 clonotypes in ibrutinib-treated CLL. V lost 6 bases and J 1 base, leaving 15 bases between the germline ends. The CDR3 covers 16 residues. CDR1 is LNHDA and CDR2 is SQIVND in the germline V gene (reference sequence). Sequenced by immunoSEQ multiplex PCR; TCRdb stores in-frame clones only, minus some. The data show roughly 160,000 clones, 84% seen once. The rearrangement links TRBV19 to TRBJ2-2; possibly TRBD1 or TRBD2 for D (6 bases each). This receptor was taken from a human donor with chronic lymphocytic leukemia. The source material was PBMCs, sampled after 24 months of ibrutinib treatment. The CDR3 sequence is CASRLRGQGNTGELFF. CDR3 DNA: TGTGCCAGTAGGCTCCGGGGGCAAGGGAACACCGGGGAGCTGTTTTTT.